One sample yielded the 32 T cell receptor beta chains listed below, sequenced in a study of blood T cell repertoires in COVID-19. The repertoire was sequenced with immunoSEQ multiplex PCR; TCRdb's copy has only in-frame clones and lacks some. The sample records hundreds of thousands of clones, approximately 90% being singletons. Sequenced sample: PBMCs or T cells enriched from blood (not recorded which). These receptors all stem from a man between 50 and 59 years old who had been exposed to COVID-19.

CDR3 sequence reads: CASSKGTAATNEKLFF. The CDR3 region has the DNA TGTGCCAGCAGCAAAGGGACAGCTGCAACTAATGAAAAACTGTTTTTT. The chain uses TRBV28 and TRBJ1-4; 7 nucleotides line up with TRBD1. CDR1 is MDHEN and CDR2 is SYDVKM in the germline V gene. V shed 6 bases and J 0 bases; nucleotides not matched to a gene: 7. The CDR3 totals 16 residues.

This chain joins TRBV7-3 and TRBJ2-1; TRBD1 might be the D (6 bases). V lost 4 bases and J 8 bases, leaving 9 bases between the germline ends. The CDR3 sequence is 12 residues long. Germline V CDR1 and CDR2: SGHTA, FQGTGA. The CDR3 loop reads CASSSQGYEQFF. The CDR3 DNA sequence: TGTGCCAGCAGCTCACAGGGCTATGAGCAGTTCTTC.

This chain connects TRBV28 to TRBJ1-5; tentative D call: TRBD1 (6 bases). Trimming removed 5 bases from V and 6 bases from J, with 14 bases in between. CDR1 is MDHEN and CDR2 is SYDVKM in the germline V gene. The length of the CDR3 is 14 residues. CDR3 region: CASSATGRVQPQHF. The CDR3 nucleotides read TGTGCCAGCAGTGCTACAGGGCGAGTTCAGCCCCAGCATTTT.

This rearrangement joins TRBV7-9 to TRBJ1-2; 9 nucleotides match TRBD1. This CDR3 contains 14 residues. Germline V gene lookup returns CDR1 SEHNR and CDR2 FQNEAQ (reference sequence). With V trimmed by 5 bases and J by 3 bases, 4 bases remained unmatched. The CDR3 coding sequence is TGTGCCAGCAGCCCGGGACAGGGCGACTATGGCTACACCTTC. Residues: CASSPGQGDYGYTF.

The chain uses TRBV5-4 and TRBJ2-2; TRBD1 agrees at 11 bases. V lost 9 bases, J lost 4 bases, and 8 bases stayed unmatched. In germline, CDR1 is SGHNT, CDR2 YYREEE (reference sequence). The CDR3 consists of 15 residues. Here the CDR3 reads CATTEGQGATGELFF. As DNA, the CDR3 is TGTGCCACTACGGAAGGACAGGGGGCCACCGGGGAGCTGTTTTTT.

This chain joins TRBV7-8 and TRBJ1-3, with D hard to call. The CDR3 has 15 amino acids. Germline CDR1 and CDR2: SGHVS and FQNEAQ. V was trimmed by 2 bases and J by 0 bases, leaving 8 bases between them. CDR3 in DNA: TGTGCCAGCAGCTTACAGGCCAGCTCTGGAAACACCATATATTTT. Amino acid sequence: CASSLQASSGNTIYF.

The genes are TRBV5-6 and TRBJ2-2; 8 bases match TRBD1. Germline V gene lookup returns CDR1 SGHDT and CDR2 YYEEEE. This CDR3 contains 16 residues. The ends lost 7 bases at V and 5 bases at J; junction bases unmatched: 13. The CDR3 region is CASLHGRTGLTGELFF. The CDR3 DNA is TGTGCCAGCCTCCATGGGAGGACAGGGTTAACCGGGGAGCTGTTTTTT.

This chain connects TRBV24-1 to TRBJ1-2, with D possibly being TRBD1 (6 bases). Trimming removed 1 base at V and 4 bases at J, with 9 bases between. The CDR3 has 14 amino acids. CDR1 KGHDR and CDR2 SFDVKD come from the germline V gene. The CDR3: CATSDFRTAYGYTF. The CDR3 DNA is TGTGCCACCAGTGATTTTAGGACAGCCTATGGCTACACCTTC.

The chain carries TRBV27 and TRBJ1-4; 10 nucleotides line up with TRBD1. This CDR3 has 20 amino acids. The junction had 14 bases not matched to a gene; V was cut back by 4 bases and J by 0 bases. Germline loops: CDR1 MNHEY, CDR2 SMNVEV (reference sequence). The CDR3 region is CASSSDPGQGYSATNEKLFF. As DNA, the CDR3 is TGTGCCAGCAGTTCGGACCCGGGACAGGGGTATTCGGCAACTAATGAAAAACTGTTTTTT.

The chain couples TRBV4-1 to TRBJ1-5; the match to TRBD1 covers 7 bases. This CDR3 region has 15 residues. J gave up 4 bases and V 0 bases, and 3 bases lay outside the gene matches. Germline V gives CDR1 MGHRA, CDR2 YSYEKL. The CDR3 loop is CASSQEDRNNQPQHF. The DNA of the CDR3 is TGCGCCAGCAGCCAAGAGGACAGGAATAATCAGCCCCAGCATTTT.

This clone occurred once. CDR3 sequence: CASSSTTGGQTEAFF. The CDR3 coding sequence is TGCGCCAGCAGCTCAACGACAGGGGGCCAGACTGAAGCTTTCTTT. The chain couples TRBV5-1 to TRBJ1-1; TRBD1 matches at 10 bases. Per germline, CDR1 SGHRS and CDR2 YFSETQ. The trim removed 3 bases at V and 5 bases at J, leaving 7 bases unmatched. CDR3 length: 15 residues.

The chain joins TRBV18 to TRBJ1-5, with D possibly TRBD1 on 5 matching bases. V was clipped by 0 bases and J by 2 bases, with 8 bases between them. Germline-derived CDR1 and CDR2 are KGHSH and LQKENI. The CDR3 has 15 residues. The CDR3 reads CASSPPGRGNQPQHF. CDR3 nucleotide sequence: TGTGCCAGCTCACCACCGGGCAGGGGCAATCAGCCCCAGCATTTT.

J is TRBJ2-1 and V is TRBV24-1; 7 nucleotides line up with TRBD1. The germline V gene encodes CDR1 KGHDR and CDR2 SFDVKD. The CDR3 runs to 16 residues. V gave up 5 bases and J gave up 0 bases; unmatched junction bases: 6. This CDR3 reads CATSAPTGRSYNEQFF. CDR3 bases: TGTGCCACCAGTGCCCCGACAGGGCGCTCCTACAATGAGCAGTTCTTC.

This clone was recorded a few times. This chain uses TRBV2 with TRBJ1-5, with unresolved D. Trimming took off 4 bases at V and 2 bases at J, with 6 bases between the two ends. Per the germline V gene, CDR1 is SNHLY and CDR2 is FYNNEI. The CDR3 extends over 13 amino acids. The CDR3 sequence is CASSGDGNQPQHF. The DNA for the CDR3 is TGTGCCAGCAGTGGAGATGGCAATCAGCCCCAGCATTTT.

The rearrangement joins TRBV9 to TRBJ1-6; D is undetermined. CDR1 is SGDLS, CDR2 YYNGEE, per germline. The CDR3 runs to 14 residues. Trimming took 0 bases from V and 6 from J, leaving 7 bases between them. Here the CDR3 DNA reads TGTGCCAGCAGCGTAGCGGCGGTTAATTCACCCCTCCACTTT. It specifies CASSVAAVNSPLHF.

The chain is built from TRBV30 and TRBJ2-1, with TRBD1 as a possible D gene (6 bases). Germline CDR1 and CDR2: GTSNPN and SVGIG (reference sequence). This CDR3 has 14 amino acids. V lost 0 bases, J lost 6 bases, and 12 bases lay in between. The CDR3 coding sequence is TGTGCCTGGAGTGTTTGGTTGGGGGCCAATGAGCAGTTCTTC. This sequence encodes CAWSVWLGANEQFF.

In its sample, this clone was seen many times. V and J are TRBV6-5 and TRBJ1-5; 7 bases match TRBD1. The CDR3 consists of 13 residues. The ends lost 5 bases at V and 5 bases at J; junction bases unmatched: 3. Per germline, CDR1 MNHEY and CDR2 SVGAGI. The CDR3 reads CASSLDRYQPQHF. In DNA, the CDR3 is TGTGCCAGCAGTCTGGACAGGTATCAGCCCCAGCATTTT.

This chain uses TRBV7-3 with TRBJ2-7, with D uncertain. Germline V gene sequence: CDR1 SGHTA, CDR2 FQGTGA. Trimming removed 0 bases at V and 4 bases at J, with 10 bases between. This CDR3 is built from 14 residues. The CDR3 coding sequence is TGTGCCAGCAGCTTAACGTCGACTGGGTACGAGCAGTACTTC. This encodes CASSLTSTGYEQYF.

The rearrangement uses TRBV29-1 and TRBJ2-4; D unclear. CDR3 size: 11 residues. Germline V gene sequence: CDR1 SQVTM, CDR2 ANQGSEA. Trimming took off 7 bases at V and 3 bases at J, with 7 bases between the two ends. CDR3 sequence reads: CSGVNKNIQYF. DNA of the CDR3: TGCAGCGGCGTTAACAAAAACATTCAGTACTTC. Combining the CDR3 with reference TRBV29-1 and TRBJ2-4 gives the whole variable domain SAVISQKPSRDICQRGTSLTIQCQVDSQVTMMFWYRQQPGQSLTLIATANQGSEATYESGFVIDKFPISRPNLTFSTLTVSNMSPEDSSIYLCSGVNKNIQYFGAGTRLSVL.

The chain carries TRBV2 and TRBJ1-1; TRBD1 is a possible D gene (5 bases). CDR3 length: 14 amino acids. The V gene's germline CDR1 is SNHLY and CDR2 FYNNEI. The germline V and J ends were trimmed by 3 bases and 1 base, with 9 bases remaining between them. CDR3 nucleotides: TGTGCCAGCAGTGACCTGGGGGGGAACACTGAAGCTTTCTTT. As protein: CASSDLGGNTEAFF.

This chain connects TRBV5-6 to TRBJ2-2, with TRBD2 matching over 7 bases. Germline CDR1 is SGHDT and CDR2 is YYEEEE. The CDR3 runs 15 residues. After removal of 2 bases from V and 6 bases from J, the junction contained 7 bases not matched to a gene. This CDR3 is CASSFSPLAAGELFF. The CDR3 DNA reads TGTGCCAGCAGCTTTTCGCCCCTAGCGGCCGGGGAGCTGTTTTTT. Full variable domain (remainder filled in from reference TRBV5-6 and TRBJ2-2): DAGVTQSPTHLIKTRGQQVTLRCSPKSGHDTVSWYQQALGQGPQFIFQYYEEEERQRGNFPDRFSGHQFPNYSSELNVNALLLGDSALYLCASSFSPLAAGELFFGEGSRLTVL.

This chain uses TRBV7-8 with TRBJ1-2; 7 bases line up with TRBD1. Unmatched junction bases numbered 3, after V lost 5 bases and J lost 3 bases. The CDR3 runs 13 residues. Germline lookup yields CDR1 SGHVS and CDR2 FQNEAQ. The CDR3 nucleotides are TGTGCCAGCAGCACCACAGGGGACTATGGCTACACCTTC. As protein: CASSTTGDYGYTF. Full variable domain (remainder filled in from reference TRBV7-8 and TRBJ1-2): GAGVSQSPRYKVAKRGQDVALRCDPISGHVSLFWYQQALGQGPEFLTYFQNEAQLDKSGLPSDRFFAERPEGSVSTLKIQRTQQEDSAVYLCASSTTGDYGYTFGSGTRLTVV.

The chain combines TRBV7-2 with TRBJ2-3; no firm D call. Trimming took 2 bases from V and 1 from J, leaving 7 bases between them. The CDR3 consists of 14 residues. Germline CDR1 and CDR2: SGHTA and FQGNSA. The CDR3 nucleotides read TGTGCCAGCAGCTTAATTGCAGGCACAGATACGCAGTATTTT. It codes for CASSLIAGTDTQYF. Using reference TRBV7-2 and TRBJ2-3 for the parts outside the CDR3, the full variable domain is GAGVSQSPSNKVTEKGKDVELRCDPISGHTALYWYRQSLGQGLEFLIYFQGNSAPDKSGLPSDRFSAERTGGSVSTLTIQRTQQEDSAVYLCASSLIAGTDTQYFGPGTRLTVL.

J is TRBJ1-1 and V is TRBV27; 8 bases line up with TRBD1. Unmatched junction bases numbered 10, after V lost 7 bases and J lost 0 bases. This CDR3 spans 16 amino acids. Per the germline V gene, CDR1 is MNHEY and CDR2 is SMNVEV (reference sequence). The CDR3 DNA is TGTGCCAGCACCCGCGGTGGGGGACAGGTGAACACTGAAGCTTTCTTT. This codes for CASTRGGGQVNTEAFF.

This rearrangement joins TRBV29-1 to TRBJ1-4, with D maybe TRBD1 (6 bases). With 7 bases removed from V and 4 bases from J, the gap between germline ends came to 13 bases. The CDR3 extends over 13 amino acids. Germline lookup yields CDR1 SQVTM and CDR2 ANQGSEA. CDR3 nucleotide sequence: TGCAGCGCGGGGGCAGGGTATAATGAAAAACTGTTTTTT. This codes for CSAGAGYNEKLFF.

This rearrangement joins TRBV11-3 to TRBJ2-1; TRBD2 is a possible D gene (5 bases). CDR3 size: 19 residues. Germline-derived CDR1 and CDR2 are SGHNT and YENEEA. With 2 bases removed from V and 2 bases from J, the gap between germline ends came to 22 bases. DNA for the CDR3: TGTGCCAGCAGCTTAACGGGAATGTTAGTGAATCAGCCCTACAATGAGCAGTTCTTC. Translation: CASSLTGMLVNQPYNEQFF.

CDR3 residues: CASHRATGELFF. The CDR3 DNA reads as TGTGCCAGCCACAGGGCTACCGGGGAGCTGTTTTTT. J is TRBJ2-2 and V is TRBV28, with a tentative D call TRBD1 (6 bases). The germline V and J ends were trimmed by 8 bases and 5 bases, with 9 bases remaining between them. The CDR3 loop spans 12 amino acids. CDR1 is MDHEN and CDR2 is SYDVKM in the germline V gene.

This clone was picked up one time. The V call is TRBV19, the J call TRBJ1-3; weak D call: TRBD1 (5 bases). Germline V gene sequence: CDR1 LNHDA, CDR2 SQIVND (reference sequence). This CDR3 spans 15 amino acids. Trimming shortened V by 6 bases and J by 2 bases, and 14 bases separated the two germline ends. In DNA form, the CDR3 reads TGTGCCAGTAGACGGAGGGGCCATCCTGGAAACACCATATATTTT. Amino acids: CASRRRGHPGNTIYF.

The chain has TRBV6-5 and TRBJ1-4; 7 positions agree with TRBD1. Losses at the gene ends were 8 bases for V and 5 bases for J; bases not matched to a gene: 11. Germline V lookup: CDR1 MNHEY, CDR2 SVGAGI. This CDR3 comprises 15 residues. CDR3 sequence: CASATPGQQNEKLFF. In DNA, the CDR3 is TGTGCCAGCGCCACTCCGGGACAGCAGAATGAAAAACTGTTTTTT.

This rearrangement joins TRBV11-2 to TRBJ1-6; D unclear. CDR3 length: 13 residues. Germline loops: CDR1 SGHAT, CDR2 FQNNGV. V shed 5 bases and J shed 7 bases, with 9 bases lying between them. The CDR3 DNA is TGTGCCAGCAGCGGGCGTATGAATTCACCCCTCCACTTT. It encodes CASSGRMNSPLHF.

In its sample, this clone was seen once. The genes are TRBV28 and TRBJ2-1; 9 positions match TRBD2. The V and J ends lost 4 bases and 7 bases, in that order; junction bases with no gene match: 5. CDR3 size: 14 residues. Germline loops: CDR1 MDHEN, CDR2 SYDVKM. The CDR3, as DNA: TGTGCCAGCAGTTGGAGCGGGGGGTCGAATGAGCAGTTCTTC. Protein: CASSWSGGSNEQFF.

The V call is TRBV2, the J call TRBJ1-2; D is perhaps TRBD1 (6 bases). The V and J ends lost 6 bases and 7 bases respectively, with 21 bases between them. The CDR3 covers 15 residues. Germline-derived CDR1 and CDR2 are SNHLY and FYNNEI. CDR3 sequence: CASRSAPGGGRGYTF. Written as DNA, the CDR3 is TGTGCCAGCAGGTCGGCCCCGGGGGGCGGTCGTGGCTACACCTTC.